One and the same sample provided the 21 T cell receptor beta chains below, sequenced in a study of T-cell memory formation after mild COVID-19. One entry per CDR3 protein, called by TCRdb with MiXCR from the 5' RACE reads. The profile shows nearly 350,000 distinct CDR3 sequences, roughly 13% of them singletons. Specimen: PBMCs or a T cell subset sorted from them (not recorded which). These receptors came from a man aged 18 to 29 who had mild COVID-19 (a few samples of this study predate the infection). Cell type and time point are not known.

In its sample, this clonotype was seen many times. This chain joins TRBV6-6 and TRBJ2-7; no reliable D call. CDR1 MNHNY and CDR2 SVGAGI come from the germline V gene (reference sequence). The CDR3 loop spans 13 amino acids. V lost 2 bases and J lost 2, with 7 bases in between. In DNA form, the CDR3 reads TGTGCCAGCAGTTACCTCCACGCCTACGAGCAGTACGTC. It encodes CASSYLHAYEQYV.

A few counts support this clonotype. The chain couples TRBV6-5 to TRBJ1-1; D gene unclear. The V and J ends lost 0 bases and 3 bases respectively, with 11 bases between them. The V gene's germline CDR1 is MNHEY and CDR2 SVGAGI. This CDR3 has 15 amino acids. CDR3 sequence reads: CASSYSFRRDTEAFF. Here the CDR3 DNA reads TGTGCCAGCAGTTACTCGTTCAGGCGGGACACTGAAGCTTTCTTT.

Comment on this clonotype: A read error may be the cause here, since a much bigger clone is one base away. This rearrangement joins TRBV10-3 to TRBJ2-3; 7 nucleotides align to TRBD1. The junction had 3 bases not matched to a gene; V was cut back by 6 bases and J by 0 bases. The germline gives CDR1 ENHRY, CDR2 SYGVKD. The CDR3 consists of 14 residues. The chain's CDR3 is CAISLTGSTDTQYF. DNA for the CDR3: TGTGCCATCAGCTTGACAGGGAGCACAGATACGCAGTATTTT.

V gene TRBV5-1 combines with J gene TRBJ2-3; D ambiguous. The V and J ends lost 7 bases and 1 base respectively, with 10 bases between them. Germline lookup yields CDR1 SGHRS and CDR2 YFSETQ. The CDR3 runs 13 residues. DNA for the CDR3: TGCGCCAGCGAAGACGCTCGCACAGATACGCAGTATTTT. Translated, it gives CASEDARTDTQYF.

This clonotype has only one observation. This rearrangement joins TRBV4-2 to TRBJ1-5, with D maybe TRBD1 (6 bases). Trimming removed 4 bases from V and 3 bases from J, with 16 bases in between. Per germline, CDR1 LGHNA and CDR2 YNFKEQ. There are 16 residues in the CDR3. DNA for the CDR3: TGTGCCAGCAGCCCCGTTCCGACAGGCCTCAATCAGCCCCAGCATTTT. As protein: CASSPVPTGLNQPQHF.

The rearrangement joins TRBV7-9 to TRBJ2-1; D may be TRBD2 (5 bases). The CDR3 has 14 amino acids. Germline CDR1 is SEHNR and CDR2 is FQNEAQ (reference sequence). V lost 5 bases to trimming and J lost 7 bases, with 15 bases between them. The CDR3 sequence is CASSNRGPGNEQFF. CDR3 in DNA: TGTGCCAGCAGCAACCGGGGTCCGGGGAATGAGCAGTTCTTC.

In nucleotides, the CDR3 is TGTGCCATCAGTGAGTTGACAGGGTATGCCTACAATGAGCAGTTCTTC. Its translation is CAISELTGYAYNEQFF. The genes are TRBV10-3 and TRBJ2-1; 7 bases align to TRBD1. Germline V gene lookup returns CDR1 ENHRY and CDR2 SYGVKD. CDR3 length: 16 amino acids. The trim removed 1 base at V and 2 bases at J, leaving 5 bases unmatched.

The table lists this clonotype with a few counts. This chain uses TRBV7-8 with TRBJ1-1; D not certain. CDR1 and CDR2 (germline): SGHVS, FQNEAQ. V shed 6 bases and J shed 3 bases, with 20 bases lying between them. This CDR3 has 16 residues. CDR3 nucleotides: TGTGCCAGCAGGAATAATCAAGACCGAGGCCACACTGAAGCTTTCTTT. It codes for CASRNNQDRGHTEAFF.

This chain uses TRBV2 with TRBJ1-2; unclear D gene. Germline V CDR1 and CDR2: SNHLY, FYNNEI. The CDR3 spans 18 residues. The ends were cut back, 5 bases at V and 5 bases at J, with 27 bases in the middle. CDR3 DNA: TGTGCCAGCAGTCCTCTCGATAGGATTGGGTCTTCTTCGTATGGCTACACCTTC. Its translation: CASSPLDRIGSSSYGYTF.

The chain couples TRBV6-5 to TRBJ1-5; 7 bases map to TRBD1. The CDR3 covers 14 residues. J lost 9 bases, V lost 1 base, and 6 bases had no gene match. Germline CDR1 and CDR2: MNHEY and SVGAGI. The CDR3 loop reads CASSYYRGQGPQHF. CDR3 in DNA: TGTGCCAGCAGTTACTACAGGGGTCAGGGGCCCCAGCATTTT.

The chain is built from TRBV29-1 and TRBJ1-2; D gene ambiguous. This CDR3 comprises 13 residues. V shed 8 bases and J shed 3 bases, with 16 bases lying between them. Germline-derived CDR1 and CDR2 are SQVTM and ANQGSEA. CDR3 amino acids: CSTHSHSDYGYTF. DNA of the CDR3: TGCAGCACCCATTCGCACAGCGACTATGGCTACACCTTC.

This sequence joins TRBV21-1 and TRBJ2-3; TRBD2, the D gene given by the table, was not confirmed from the DNA. TRBV21-1 is a pseudogene segment. CDR3 length: 16 amino acids. The CDR3 nucleotides read TGTGCCAGCAGCAAAGAGTGTGCGAGGGAGGGGGATACGCAGTATTTT. It codes for CASSKECAREGDTQYF.

J is TRBJ2-5 and V is TRBV6-6, with TRBD1 as a possible D gene (6 bases). Trimming pared 10 bases from V and 5 bases from J, leaving 29 bases between. Germline V lookup: CDR1 MNHNY, CDR2 SVGAGI (reference sequence). The CDR3 has 17 residues. The CDR3 here is CATSGWGRRGSVETQYF. CDR3 coding DNA: TGTGCCACCTCGGGATGGGGGCGCCGGGGCTCCGTGGAGACCCAGTACTTC.

This clonotype was recorded a few times. The chain employs TRBV5-1 and TRBJ1-3; TRBD1 is a possible D gene (6 bases). The germline gives CDR1 SGHRS, CDR2 YFSETQ. This CDR3 spans 17 amino acids. V lost 1 base and J 0 bases, leaving 14 bases between the germline ends. This CDR3 is CASSLRGTGSSGNTIYF. For the CDR3, the DNA is TGCGCCAGCAGCTTGAGGGGGACGGGAAGCTCTGGAAACACCATATATTTT.

In its sample, this clonotype was seen a few times. V gene TRBV5-1 combines with J gene TRBJ2-3; 12 bases are shared with TRBD2. CDR3 length: 16 amino acids. V shed 7 bases, J shed 2 bases, and the junction held 8 bases outside the gene matches. CDR1 SGHRS and CDR2 YFSETQ come from the germline V gene. CDR3 coding DNA: TGCGCCAGCTTTACCGGGACTAGCGGGCTCACAGATACGCAGTATTTT. The encoded protein is CASFTGTSGLTDTQYF.

The chain employs TRBV3-1 and TRBJ1-2; D unclear. The length of the CDR3 is 13 residues. Looked up from germline, CDR1 is LGHDT and CDR2 is YNNKEL (reference sequence). V lost 6 bases and J 4 bases, leaving 12 bases between the germline ends. The CDR3: CASSSLGVYGYTF. The CDR3 coding sequence is TGTGCCAGCAGTTCTCTGGGTGTCTATGGCTACACCTTC.

The CDR3, as DNA: TGTGCCACCAGTGACTCCAGCGGGGGGCTCACCGGGGAGCTGTTTTTT. The encoded protein is CATSDSSGGLTGELFF. The chain uses TRBV24-1 and TRBJ2-2; TRBD2 agrees at 9 bases. Trimming cost V 4 bases and J 4 bases; bases outside gene matches: 6. Germline V gene data show CDR1 as KGHDR and CDR2 as SFDVKD. The length of the CDR3 is 16 residues.

This clonotype appeared many times. This chain connects TRBV11-1 to TRBJ2-3; 8 bases fit TRBD2. The germline gives CDR1 SGHAT, CDR2 FQDESV (reference sequence). This CDR3 has 14 amino acids. Unmatched junction bases numbered 4, after V lost 7 bases and J lost 1 base. CDR3 amino acids: CASTLGGGTDTQYF. As DNA, the CDR3 is TGTGCCAGCACCCTCGGGGGGGGCACAGATACGCAGTATTTT.

This sequence joins TRBV2 and TRBJ2-3; no definite D call. Germline CDR1 SNHLY, CDR2 FYNNEI. V was cut by 7 bases and J by 1 base, with 9 bases left in between. The CDR3 runs 13 residues. CDR3 protein: CASMAVGTDTQYF. The CDR3 region has the DNA TGTGCCAGCATGGCAGTGGGCACAGATACGCAGTATTTT.

This clonotype came up a few times. The CDR3, as DNA: TGTGCCAGCAGCTTAGTTGCGGAGCGGACGATGGGGGAGCTGTTTTTT. This encodes CASSLVAERTMGELFF. The chain couples TRBV7-2 to TRBJ2-2, with D perhaps TRBD2 (5 bases). The CDR3 covers 16 residues. Trimming took off 1 base at V and 8 bases at J, with 17 bases between the two ends. Germline V CDR1 and CDR2: SGHTA, FQGNSA. The whole variable domain, filled in from reference TRBV7-2 and TRBJ2-2, reads GAGVSQSPSNKVTEKGKDVELRCDPISGHTALYWYRQSLGQGLEFLIYFQGNSAPDKSGLPSDRFSAERTGGSVSTLTIQRTQQEDSAVYLCASSLVAERTMGELFFGEGSRLTVL.

This clonotype turned up a few times. The chain's CDR3 is CASRGTGELNEQFF. CDR3 nucleotides: TGTGCCAGCAGGGGGACAGGGGAATTGAATGAGCAGTTCTTC. The rearrangement uses TRBV6-6 and TRBJ2-1, with 10 bases aligning to TRBD1. The V and J ends lost 6 bases and 7 bases, in that order; junction bases with no gene match: 6. This CDR3 comprises 14 residues. Germline V gene data show CDR1 as MNHNY and CDR2 as SVGAGI (reference sequence).